The 16 T cell receptor beta chains reported below all come from one sample, sequenced in a study of early T cells in non-severe SARS-CoV-2 infection. Via MiXCR, TCRdb re-called the 5' RACE reads, giving one row per CDR3 protein. The table shows tens of thousands of distinct CDR3 sequences, with over 9% occurring only once. The sample was whole blood. Source of these receptors: an adult who was a healthcare worker with PCR-confirmed SARS-CoV-2 infection or an uninfected control (not recorded which).

V and J are TRBV19 and TRBJ2-1; 9 nucleotides line up with TRBD1. The J segment lost 7 bases and the V segment lost 6 bases, leaving 10 bases of the junction unmatched. The CDR3 totals 15 residues. The germline V gene encodes CDR1 LNHDA and CDR2 SQIVND (reference sequence). The CDR3 region has the DNA TGTGCCAGTAGCCCTTCAGGGACAGGGAGAAATGAGCAGTTCTTC. Protein: CASSPSGTGRNEQFF.

This clonotype has at least ten counts. The genes are TRBV2 and TRBJ1-6, with 7 nucleotides matching TRBD1. This CDR3 contains 16 residues. CDR1 and CDR2 from the germline V gene are SNHLY and FYNNEI. The V gene end was trimmed by 7 bases and the J gene end by 11 bases; junction bases not matched to a gene: 17. CDR3: CASNRQGATSTAPLHF. The CDR3 DNA is TGTGCCAGCAACCGACAGGGCGCAACCTCGACTGCACCCCTCCACTTT.

This clonotype was counted between two and nine times. This chain links TRBV11-1 with TRBJ2-2; tentatively, D is TRBD1 (6 bases). The CDR3 runs 14 residues. V gave up 5 bases and J gave up 5 bases, with 12 bases separating them. Germline lookup yields CDR1 SGHAT and CDR2 FQDESV (reference sequence). Here the CDR3 reads CASSPTRGTGELFF. The CDR3 coding sequence is TGTGCCAGCAGCCCTACCAGGGGAACCGGGGAGCTGTTTTTT. Filled out from reference TRBV11-1 and TRBJ2-2, the complete variable domain reads EAEVAQSPRYKITEKSQAVAFWCDPISGHATLYWYRQILGQGPELLVQFQDESVVDDSQLPKDRFSAERLKGVDSTLKIQPAELGDSAMYLCASSPTRGTGELFFGEGSRLTVL.

This clonotype was picked up many times. The rearrangement joins TRBV28 to TRBJ1-1; 7 positions match TRBD1. Germline CDR1 is MDHEN and CDR2 is SYDVKM. The CDR3 sequence is 13 residues long. V lost 4 bases and J lost 4; bases outside the gene matches: 3. Written as DNA, the CDR3 is TGTGCCAGCAGTTCGGGACAGACCACTGAAGCTTTCTTT. Protein: CASSSGQTTEAFF.

The table lists this clonotype with many counts. The chain employs TRBV12-3 or TRBV12-4 and TRBJ1-1; D is undetermined. The CDR3 totals 14 residues. Trimming left V 1 base short and J 0 bases short, with 6 bases between. CDR3 bases: TGTGCCAGCAGTTTAGGGGTAGTGAACACTGAAGCTTTCTTT. It encodes CASSLGVVNTEAFF.

The chain uses TRBV19 and TRBJ2-4; a possible D gene is TRBD2 (6 bases). The CDR3 consists of 14 residues. The V end was cut by 10 bases, the J end by 1 base, with 14 bases between. CDR1 and CDR2 from the germline V gene are LNHDA and SQIVND (reference sequence). The CDR3 nucleotides read TGTGCCACGGGGGACGTTACGGCCAAAAACATTCAGTACTTC. Its protein product is CATGDVTAKNIQYF.

The rearrangement joins TRBV10-1 to TRBJ1-3; D gene ambiguous. Trimming removed 0 bases at V and 4 bases at J, with 10 bases between. Germline lookup yields CDR1 WNHNN and CDR2 SYGVQD (reference sequence). The CDR3 spans 15 residues. The CDR3 here is CASSESRGGGNTIYF. The CDR3 DNA reads TGCGCCAGCAGTGAGTCCCGTGGCGGAGGAAACACCATATATTTT.

The chain's CDR3 is CASIRVAGAQETQYF. CDR3 coding DNA: TGTGCCAGCATACGGGTAGCGGGGGCACAAGAGACCCAGTACTTC. V is TRBV3-1 and J is TRBJ2-5; 9 bases map to TRBD2. The germline gives CDR1 LGHDT, CDR2 YNNKEL (reference sequence). The CDR3 has 15 residues. The junction had 8 bases not matched to a gene; V was cut back by 7 bases and J by 2 bases.

This clonotype was observed at least ten times. The CDR3 sequence is CASSPQLNTEAFF. Here the CDR3 DNA reads TGTGCCAGCAGCCCACAGCTGAACACTGAAGCTTTCTTT. The chain uses TRBV14 and TRBJ1-1, with D unresolved. The CDR3 contains 13 residues. The V and J ends lost 4 bases and 0 bases respectively, with 6 bases between them. The germline V gene has CDR1 SGHDN and CDR2 FVKESK.

This clonotype showed up many times. The chain combines TRBV12-3 or TRBV12-4 with TRBJ2-7; 10 nucleotides match TRBD1. J gave up 4 bases and V 1 base, and 7 bases lay outside the gene matches. The CDR3 covers 16 residues. The CDR3 loop reads CASSLGRGQGSYEQYF. CDR3 nucleotide sequence: TGTGCCAGCAGTTTAGGGCGGGGACAGGGGTCGTACGAGCAGTACTTC.

This clonotype occurred many times. CDR3 protein: CASSERRANSPLHF. CDR3 nucleotide sequence: TGTGCCAGCAGTGAACGCAGGGCTAATTCACCCCTCCACTTT. The chain is built from TRBV6-1 and TRBJ1-6; maybe TRBD1 (5 bases). The CDR3 runs to 14 residues. V lost 2 bases, J lost 6 bases, and 8 bases lay in between. The V gene's germline CDR1 is MNHNS and CDR2 SASEGT.

At least ten counts were recorded for this clonotype. The CDR3 is CSVAGTGSSYEQYF. The CDR3 DNA reads TGCAGCGTTGCCGGGACAGGGAGCTCCTACGAGCAGTACTTC. V and J are TRBV29-1 and TRBJ2-7; 9 bases agree with TRBD1. Trimming cost V 4 bases and J 0 bases; bases outside gene matches: 4. Per germline, CDR1 SQVTM and CDR2 ANQGSEA. CDR3 length equals 14 residues.

This clonotype showed up just a few times. The chain recombines TRBV6-5 with TRBJ2-7, with D hard to call. Germline CDR1 and CDR2: MNHEY and SVGAGI. V was clipped by 5 bases and J by 4 bases, with 9 bases between them. The CDR3 is 12 amino acids. The CDR3: CASSLIGYEQYF. The CDR3 nucleotides are TGTGCCAGCAGTCTGATCGGATACGAGCAGTACTTC.

A few counts support this clonotype. The chain employs TRBV24-1 and TRBJ2-3, with D tentatively TRBD2 (6 bases). From germline, CDR1 is KGHDR and CDR2 SFDVKD. The V end was cut by 1 base, the J end by 4 bases, with 14 bases between. The CDR3 length is 16 residues. The CDR3 nucleotides read TGTGCCACCAGTGATTTTGCCAGCGGGTTCGCAGATACGCAGTATTTT. This encodes CATSDFASGFADTQYF.

This clonotype was detected only a few times. The CDR3 DNA reads as TGTGCCTGGAGTGGCCGAGGCGGTAGGAACACCGGGGAGCTGTTTTTT. Translated: CAWSGRGGRNTGELFF. The rearrangement joins TRBV30 to TRBJ2-2; no reliable D call. The ends were cut back, 1 base at V and 1 base at J, with 13 bases in the middle. Germline lookup yields CDR1 GTSNPN and CDR2 SVGIG (reference sequence). This CDR3 is built from 16 residues.

This clonotype was picked up many times. The chain uses TRBV11-2 and TRBJ1-1, with D unresolved. V lost 1 base and J 3 bases, leaving 6 bases between the germline ends. Germline V CDR1 and CDR2: SGHAT, FQNNGV. The CDR3 totals 13 residues. CDR3 in amino acids: CASSLVGYTEAFF. The CDR3 DNA sequence: TGTGCCAGCAGCTTAGTTGGGTACACTGAAGCTTTCTTT.